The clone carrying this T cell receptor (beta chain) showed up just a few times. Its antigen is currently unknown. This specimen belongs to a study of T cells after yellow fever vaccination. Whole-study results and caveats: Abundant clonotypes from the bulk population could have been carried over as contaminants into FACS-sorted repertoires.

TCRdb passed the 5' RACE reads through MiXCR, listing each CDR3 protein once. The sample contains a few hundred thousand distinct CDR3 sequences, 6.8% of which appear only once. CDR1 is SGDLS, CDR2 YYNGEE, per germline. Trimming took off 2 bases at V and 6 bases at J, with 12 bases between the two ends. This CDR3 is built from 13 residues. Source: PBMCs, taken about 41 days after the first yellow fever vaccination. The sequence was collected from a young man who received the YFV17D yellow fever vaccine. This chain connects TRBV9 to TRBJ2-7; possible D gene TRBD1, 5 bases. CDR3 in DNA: TGTGCCAGCAGCGTCGGCAGGGTAGGCGAGCAGTACTTC. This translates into CASSVGRVGEQYF.